The clone carrying this TCR beta chain has ten or more counts. Authors' processing steps: Between about 23,224 and 750,000 TCRs appeared in each sample, and the median stood at 95,638. Each CDR3 protein gets one entry after TCRdb re-called the RACE reads with MiXCR. TCRdb's processing, not the authors', yielded these V and J calls. The repertoire includes approximately 320,000 distinct CDR3 sequences, approximately 5.8% of them detected once, and approximately 8.2% sits in the top ten. Time point in this sample: pre-sensitization, week 0. Treatment described: therapeutic diphenylcyclopropenone sensitization with weekly scalp DPC. The sample belongs to a study of human T cells and chemical hapten exposure. Study-wide background: Patients, largely female, had alopecia areata, totalis or universalis.

This sequence originates from a woman between 18 and 29 years old with alopecia areata. Some clones in this sample may be carry-over from other donors' samples. The source material was whole blood, sampled in connection with sensitization to the hapten diphenylcyclopropenone (DPC).

Written as DNA, the CDR3 is TGTGCCAGCAGCTTAGCCGTCCCTTCTGGGGCCAACGTCCTGACTTTC. Amino acids: CASSLAVPSGANVLTF. V is TRBV7-8 and J is TRBJ2-6; D unresolved. The CDR3 extends over 16 amino acids. The germline V and J ends were trimmed by 0 bases and 1 base, with 7 bases remaining between them. Germline V lookup: CDR1 SGHVS, CDR2 FQNEAQ.